The clone carrying this TCR beta chain showed up many times. Its target is unknown. This entry belongs to a study of T-cell reconstitution after alpha-beta-depleted transplantation in children. Unique molecular identifiers tagged the TCRbeta library. One entry per CDR3 protein results from TCRdb running MiXCR on the PCR reads. The sample lists some 300,000 distinct CDR3 sequences, less than 9.5% seen once, with approximately 9% in the top ten. J gave up 3 bases and V 5 bases, and 4 bases lay outside the gene matches. Germline V gives CDR1 MNHNS, CDR2 SASEGT. The CDR3 contains 14 residues. Study-wide points: Several hundred expanded graft clones reportedly gave rise to the alpha-beta T cells present about two months after transplant. From surviving recipient T cells and thymic progenitors came the high day-60 TCRbeta diversity observed in some patients. By one year post-transplant, T-cell counts and diversity largely arose from T cells that were newly produced.

The specimen was peripheral blood, collected 360 days after TCRalphabeta/CD19-depleted stem cell transplant. The clonotype was recovered from a female patient under 10 years old who had a stem cell transplant for Fanconi anemia, so the T cells may come from the graft donor. The gene calls are TRBV6-1 and TRBJ1-2, with 9 nucleotides matching TRBD1. The CDR3 loop reads CASSPRDRDYGYTF. The CDR3 bases are TGTGCCAGCAGTCCCCGGGACAGGGACTATGGCTACACCTTC.